The 19 T cell receptor beta chains below were found in one sample sequenced in a study of vaccination and CD4 T cells after COVID-19. These receptors have no identified antigens. As to time point: late sampling 161 to 241 days after vaccination in a few convalescent patients. The treatment is: roughly ten-day PBMC culture with coronavirus spike peptide pools or control peptides (ViraFEST assay). Cultured CD4+ T-cell DNA underwent Oncomine TCR Beta short-read sequencing. TCRdb used MiXCR to reprocess the PCR reads, holding one entry per CDR3 protein. Found here are about 15,000 distinct CDR3 sequences, approximately 50% of them singletons; the top ten hold under 15%. The sample was CD4+ T cells from blood, cultured in vitro, taken about 7 months after SARS-CoV-2 vaccination. These receptors all stem from a human donor who had recovered from COVID-19.

The chain carries TRBV20-1 and TRBJ2-3; D is ambiguous. This CDR3 is 11 amino acids long. CDR1 is DFQATT and CDR2 is SNEGSKA in the germline V gene (reference sequence). Trimming cost V 3 bases and J 2 bases, with 3 bases left between them. CDR3 DNA: TGCAGTGCTAGTTACACAGATACGCAGTATTTT. Amino acids: CSASYTDTQYF.

This clonotype has more than one count but fewer than ten. CDR3 region: CASSLAHSNQPQHF. In nucleotides, the CDR3 is TGTGCCAGCAGCTTAGCGCACAGCAATCAGCCCCAGCATTTT. The rearrangement links TRBV7-8 to TRBJ1-5; D not certain. The germline V and J ends were trimmed by 0 bases and 1 base, with 4 bases remaining between them. The germline V gene encodes CDR1 SGHVS and CDR2 FQNEAQ. The CDR3 has 14 amino acids.

This clonotype was counted once. The J gene is TRBJ2-5, the V gene TRBV18; D is unresolved. CDR1 KGHSH and CDR2 LQKENI come from the germline V gene. This CDR3 is built from 13 residues. V lost 3 bases, J lost 5 bases, and 10 bases lay in between. The CDR3 sequence is CASSPRAQETQYF. CDR3 sequence (DNA): TGTGCCAGCTCACCCCGAGCCCAGGAGACCCAGTACTTC.

This clonotype was detected only a few times. The chain carries TRBV20-1 and TRBJ1-2; the match to TRBD1 covers 9 bases. The CDR3 runs 16 residues. The V gene end was trimmed by 2 bases and the J gene end by 7 bases; junction bases not matched to a gene: 14. CDR1 DFQATT and CDR2 SNEGSKA come from the germline V gene (reference sequence). CDR3 coding DNA: TGCAGTGCTAGAACATCAAGCCGGGACAGGGCCGGTGGCTACACCTTC. Translated: CSARTSSRDRAGGYTF.

The V call is TRBV7-3, the J call TRBJ2-1; 8 nucleotides align to TRBD2. This CDR3 spans 17 amino acids. V lost 2 bases, J lost 5 bases, and 11 bases stayed unmatched. Germline V gene data show CDR1 as SGHTA and CDR2 as FQGTGA. The CDR3 DNA is TGTGCCAGCAGCTTACGAGGGCCCGGGGGGGCCCACAATGAGCAGTTCTTC. Amino acid sequence: CASSLRGPGGAHNEQFF. The full variable domain, rest sourced from reference TRBV7-3 and TRBJ2-1, is GAGVSQTPSNKVTEKGKYVELRCDPISGHTALYWYRQSLGQGPEFLIYFQGTGAADDSGLPNDRFFAVRPEGSVSTLKIQRTERGDSAVYLCASSLRGPGGAHNEQFFGPGTRLTVL.

A few counts support this clonotype. The chain uses TRBV20-1 and TRBJ1-5; 7 positions match TRBD1. The CDR3 contains 14 residues. From germline, CDR1 is DFQATT and CDR2 SNEGSKA (reference sequence). J lost 3 bases, V lost 6 bases, and 8 bases had no gene match. As DNA, the CDR3 is TGCAGTGCGTGGACAGGCTGGGACAATCAGCCCCAGCATTTT. Its protein product is CSAWTGWDNQPQHF.

The genes are TRBV15 and TRBJ1-5; TRBD1 aligns across 12 bases. V dropped 2 bases and J dropped 6; count of bases not matched to a gene: 5. This CDR3 region has 16 residues. The germline CDR1 and CDR2 sequences are LNHNV and YYDKDF (reference sequence). In nucleotides, the CDR3 is TGTGCCACCAGCAGACCGGGACAGGGGGCAGTTCAGCCCCAGCATTTT. It is translated as CATSRPGQGAVQPQHF.

CDR3 sequence reads: CSARGGTMTGNDQPQHF. The CDR3 DNA reads as TGCAGTGCTAGGGGGGGCACAATGACAGGGAATGATCAGCCCCAGCATTTT. The chain joins TRBV20-1 to TRBJ1-5, with 7 bases lining up with TRBD1. J was trimmed by 5 bases and V by 3 bases; bases with no gene match: 16. The germline V gene encodes CDR1 DFQATT and CDR2 SNEGSKA (reference sequence). The CDR3 sequence is 17 residues long.

Worth noting for this clonotype: The germline gene is not matched at one end of the junction; a read error may be the cause. This rearrangement joins TRBV7-9 to TRBJ1-2; D is unclear. Germline CDR1 is SEHNR and CDR2 is FQNEAQ (reference sequence). This CDR3 is 13 amino acids long. The CDR3 DNA reads TGTGTCAGCAGCGATAGGACTAACTATGGCTACACCTTC. It yields the protein CVSSDRTNYGYTF.

The V and J genes are TRBV7-6 and TRBJ2-5; maybe TRBD2 (5 bases). This CDR3 is built from 14 residues. Germline loops: CDR1 SGHVS, CDR2 FNYEAQ. Trimming shortened V by 0 bases and J by 4 bases, and 9 bases separated the two germline ends. The CDR3 reads CASSLAASSETQYF. CDR3 nucleotides: TGTGCCAGCAGCTTAGCGGCTAGCTCAGAGACCCAGTACTTC.

This chain uses TRBV20-1 with TRBJ2-3; TRBD2 agrees at 7 bases. This CDR3 spans 16 amino acids. The germline gives CDR1 DFQATT, CDR2 SNEGSKA (reference sequence). The CDR3 spells CSKTTGGMGGTDTQYF. CDR3 sequence (DNA): TGCAGCAAAACCACCGGGGGGATGGGAGGCACAGATACGCAGTATTTT.

This clonotype has only a few counts. The chain joins TRBV7-3 to TRBJ2-3, with 8 bases identical to TRBD2. V gave up 5 bases and J gave up 4 bases; unmatched junction bases: 8. CDR3 length: 15 amino acids. In germline, CDR1 is SGHTA, CDR2 FQGTGA. The CDR3, as DNA: TGTGCCAGCAGCCGCGGACTAGCTGGGTCAGATACGCAGTATTTT. Translating gives CASSRGLAGSDTQYF.

This clonotype was counted between two and nine times. Here the CDR3 DNA reads TGTGCCAGCAGTTACAGCACGAACTATGGCTACACCTTC. It translates to CASSYSTNYGYTF. The gene calls are TRBV6-5 and TRBJ1-2; no reliable D call. The V end was cut by 2 bases, the J end by 2 bases, with 6 bases between. The CDR3 has 13 residues. Germline CDR1 and CDR2: MNHEY and SVGAGI.

This clonotype has only a few counts. The chain uses TRBV20-1 and TRBJ2-3, with no clear D. The CDR3 totals 14 residues. Deletions cut 3 bases from V and 2 bases from J, with 12 bases between. Germline CDR1 is DFQATT and CDR2 is SNEGSKA (reference sequence). CDR3 amino acids: CSASNGVYTDTQYF. The CDR3 nucleotides read TGCAGTGCTAGCAACGGAGTATACACAGATACGCAGTATTTT.

A few counts support this clonotype. The chain links TRBV15 to TRBJ2-7; 14 bases agree with TRBD2. This CDR3 has 19 residues. V lost 3 bases and J lost 0; bases outside the gene matches: 10. Germline-derived CDR1 and CDR2 are LNHNV and YYDKDF (reference sequence). CDR3 nucleotides: TGTGCCACCAGCAGGAGTCCCGGACTAGCGGGGGGCCGCTCCTACGAGCAGTACTTC. Translated, it gives CATSRSPGLAGGRSYEQYF.

The rearrangement uses TRBV6-2 or TRBV6-3 and TRBJ2-3, with a possible D match to TRBD1 (5 bases). Germline CDR1 MNHEY, CDR2 SVGEGT. V lost 7 bases, J lost 5 bases, and 13 bases lay in between. The CDR3 is 13 residues long. The CDR3: CASTRVGIDTQYF. The CDR3 DNA is TGTGCCAGCACCAGGGTTGGGATAGATACGCAGTATTTT.

The rearrangement links TRBV2 to TRBJ1-1; D gene unclear. V lost 3 bases and J lost 0, with 5 bases in between. Germline-derived CDR1 and CDR2 are SNHLY and FYNNEI. The CDR3 spans 13 residues. In nucleotides, the CDR3 is TGTGCCAGCAGTGACGAAGTGAACACTGAAGCTTTCTTT. Its translation: CASSDEVNTEAFF.

The chain joins TRBV20-1 to TRBJ2-7, with D possibly TRBD1 on 5 matching bases. The CDR3 spans 13 residues. Germline V gene data show CDR1 as DFQATT and CDR2 as SNEGSKA (reference sequence). Trimming removed 3 bases at V and 0 bases at J, with 9 bases between. The CDR3 spells CSASFDSSYEQYF. CDR3 nucleotides: TGCAGTGCTAGTTTTGACAGCTCCTACGAGCAGTACTTC.

The CDR3 here is CASSLTSMPGELFF. The CDR3 nucleotides read TGTGCCAGCAGCCTCACTAGTATGCCCGGGGAGCTGTTTTTT. This chain uses TRBV7-9 with TRBJ2-2; possibly TRBD2 for D (5 bases). Between the trimmed V and J ends, which lost 5 bases and 6 bases, there was a span of 13 bases. In germline, CDR1 is SEHNR, CDR2 FQNEAQ (reference sequence). The CDR3 extends over 14 amino acids.